The clone carrying this T cell receptor (beta chain) was observed a handful of times. This specimen comes from a study of blood T cell repertoires in COVID-19. The V gene's germline CDR1 is SGHTA and CDR2 FQGNSA. The CDR3 is 17 amino acids. V dropped 3 bases and J dropped 5; count of bases not matched to a gene: 10. The repertoire was sequenced with immunoSEQ multiplex PCR; TCRdb's copy has only in-frame clones and lacks some. The sample contains about 64,000 clones, more than 70% of which appear only once. The rearrangement uses TRBV7-2 and TRBJ2-2; 9 bases match TRBD2. The sequence was obtained from a man in his 70s with acute or convalescent COVID-19. Sequencing was carried out using peripheral blood. The CDR3, as DNA: TGTGCCAGCAGCTTCCCTCGCGGGGGGGCGAGAACCGGGGAGCTGTTTTTT. Protein sequence: CASSFPRGGARTGELFF.